What follows describes a single T cell receptor (beta chain). The CDR3 covers 16 residues. The data were taken from a study of shared clonotypes between healthy human individuals. Naive CD8 cells were CD45RO-negative, positively selected for CCR7, excluding terminally differentiated effector memory CD45RA+ cells. Donors were Caucasian adults residing in Nashville, Tennessee, USA. Replicate PCRs run on sorted subsets employed around 200 ng DNA, 25,000 to 35,000 T cell genomes. The table came from immunoSEQ multiplex PCR; TCRdb's copy has only in-frame clones and leaves some out. This table has roughly 2,000,000 clones, approximately 95% appearing once.

Sequenced: naive CD8+ T cells sorted from blood. This sequence originates from a man in his late teens or twenties in good health. This chain joins TRBV21-1 and TRBJ2-5. TRBV21-1 counts as a pseudogene. The CDR3 here is CASSKVDERVQETQYF. The CDR3 nucleotides are TGTGCCAGCAGCAAAGTGGATGAAAGGGTCCAAGAGACCCAGTACTTC.